What follows are 7 T cell receptor beta chains derived from one specimen sequenced in a study of OX40 agonist ivuxolimab in advanced cancers. Sequencing was performed with immunoSEQ multiplex PCR; in TCRdb, only in-frame clones are kept and a portion is missing. The data show 75,000 or so clones, roughly 84% seen once. Sequenced material: CD4+ or CD8+ T cells sorted from blood, taken in a trial of the OX40 agonist ivuxolimab. These receptor sequences come from an adult with an advanced solid tumor such as melanoma, head and neck, liver or kidney cancer.

The CDR3, as DNA: TGTGCCAGCAGCCTGGTCCTCCGTAACAAGGGGCACGAGCAGTACTTC. Amino acids: CASSLVLRNKGHEQYF. This chain connects TRBV7-2 to TRBJ2-7, with D possibly TRBD1 on 5 matching bases. V was shortened by 5 bases and J by 5 bases, with 22 bases between the two germline ends. The CDR3 runs 16 residues. CDR1 is SGHTA, CDR2 FQGNSA, per germline.

With regard to this clone: At the DNA level, this CDR3 is encoded by other sequences in the same sample as well. The chain couples TRBV29-1 to TRBJ2-3, with D tentatively TRBD1 (6 bases). Germline CDR1 SQVTM, CDR2 ANQGSEA. CDR3 length: 11 residues. Trimming removed 6 bases from V and 4 bases from J, with 8 bases in between. The CDR3 nucleotides are TGCAGCGTCGAGGGGGCAGATACGCAGTATTTT. This sequence encodes CSVEGADTQYF.

The chain is built from TRBV7-9 and TRBJ2-1; D is unresolved. Germline CDR1 is SEHNR and CDR2 is FQNEAQ (reference sequence). CDR3 length equals 15 residues. V was shortened by 1 base and J by 0 bases, with 7 bases between the two germline ends. The CDR3 region has the DNA TGTGCCAGCAGCTTAGACGGCAGCTCCTACAATGAGCAGTTCTTC. This sequence encodes CASSLDGSSYNEQFF.

The chain links TRBV4-1 to TRBJ2-2; D gene ambiguous. Trimming left V 0 bases short and J 4 bases short, with 15 bases between. The CDR3 is 17 residues long. Germline lookup yields CDR1 MGHRA and CDR2 YSYEKL. The CDR3 is CASSQEESSRGTGELFF. The CDR3 DNA follows: TGCGCCAGCAGCCAAGAAGAGTCGAGCCGAGGCACCGGGGAGCTGTTTTTT.

V is TRBV27 and J is TRBJ2-3, with 10 positions matching TRBD2. The germline gives CDR1 MNHEY, CDR2 SMNVEV (reference sequence). This CDR3 spans 16 amino acids. V shed 4 bases, J shed 2 bases, and the junction held 6 bases outside the gene matches. The CDR3 DNA is TGTGCCAGCAGTTCCTTACTAGCGGGGCTCACAGATACGCAGTATTTT. This sequence encodes CASSSLLAGLTDTQYF.

In its sample, this clone was seen once. The chain couples TRBV2 to TRBJ1-5; 8 bases are shared with TRBD1. CDR1 SNHLY and CDR2 FYNNEI come from the germline V gene. The CDR3 is made up of 14 amino acids. Unmatched junction bases numbered 5, after V lost 6 bases and J lost 4 bases. The CDR3 DNA follows: TGTGCCAGCAGCTCCGGGACAGGTAATCAGCCCCAGCATTTT. This gives the protein CASSSGTGNQPQHF.

The rearrangement joins TRBV18 to TRBJ2-2; D tentatively reads TRBD1 or TRBD2 (5 bases each). The germline V gene has CDR1 KGHSH and CDR2 LQKENI. This CDR3 is built from 16 residues. Trimming removed 1 base from V and 1 base from J, with 10 bases in between. This chain's CDR3 is CASSPRGIGNTGELFF. CDR3 nucleotide sequence: TGTGCCAGCTCACCACGGGGGATCGGGAACACCGGGGAGCTGTTTTTT.